Listed below are T cell receptor beta chains from one sample, sequenced in a study of technical replicates of blood from a few donors. Sequencing was performed with immunoSEQ multiplex PCR; in TCRdb, only in-frame clones are kept and a portion is missing. The sample yields around 95,000 clones, 90% to 95% seen once. Sequencing was performed on T cells isolated from PBMCs. The receptors originated from a human donor in good health. Both conserved end residues are part of each CDR3. The order of the fields is V gene, J gene, clone size, D gene, CDR3 protein, CDR3 DNA. D genes are given only for firm matches. Clone size is not always given. Where it is, it says once, few, many or a class for expanded clones.

>TRBV28|TRBJ1-1|.|.
CASSSDFKLMNTEAFF
TGTGCCAGCAGTTCTGATTTTAAACTCATGAACACTGAAGCTTTCTTT
>TRBV19|TRBJ2-7|.|TRBD1
CASSMGFGTGTYEQYF
TGTGCCAGTAGTATGGGTTTTGGGACAGGAACCTACGAGCAGTACTTC
>TRBV28|TRBJ2-5|.|TRBD2
CASSISGGPQETQYF
TGTGCCAGCAGTATATCGGGAGGGCCTCAAGAGACCCAGTACTTC
>TRBV2|TRBJ2-3|.|TRBD1
CASRGAGTGGTDTQYF
TGTGCCAGCAGAGGGGCCGGGACAGGCGGCACAGATACGCAGTATTTT
>TRBV6-6|TRBJ2-7|.|.
CASTQGLAAGEQYF
TGTGCCAGCACTCAGGGGCTAGCGGCGGGGGAGCAGTACTTC
>TRBV12-5|TRBJ1-5|.|TRBD1
CASGLVRTGVNQPQHF
TGTGCTAGTGGTTTGGTTAGGACAGGGGTAAATCAGCCCCAGCATTTT
>TRBV5-1|TRBJ1-3|.|.
CASRPIGGENTIYF
TGCGCCAGCAGACCGATCGGGGGTGAAAACACCATATATTTT
>TRBV18|TRBJ2-1|.|TRBD1
CASSWDRGYNEQFF
TGTGCCAGCTCATGGGACAGGGGGTACAATGAGCAGTTCTTC
>TRBV30|TRBJ2-7|.|TRBD2
CAWRGSGGSYEQYF
TGTGCCTGGAGGGGATCGGGGGGCTCCTACGAGCAGTACTTC
>TRBV18|TRBJ2-7|.|.
CASSPQRYREQYF
TGTGCCAGCTCACCTCAGCGTTATCGCGAGCAGTACTTC
>TRBV7-9|TRBJ1-2|.|.
CASTPLPGYVRNYGYTF
TGTGCCAGCACCCCACTACCGGGGTATGTTCGGAACTATGGCTACACCTTC
>TRBV28|TRBJ1-2|few|TRBD1
CASTEGTGVKGYTF
TGTGCCAGCACGGAAGGGACAGGGGTAAAGGGCTACACCTTC
>TRBV9|TRBJ2-3|.|TRBD2
CASSVGGGGTDTQYF
TGTGCCAGCAGCGTAGGCGGCGGGGGTACAGATACGCAGTATTTT
>TRBV27|TRBJ2-7|.|.
CASSPHLLGLSQQYF
TGTGCCAGCAGTCCCCACCTGTTGGGCCTTTCCCAGCAGTACTTC
>TRBV6-6|TRBJ2-7|.|.
CASSYSTRLGYEQYF
TGTGCCAGCAGTTACTCGACCAGACTAGGCTACGAGCAGTACTTC
>TRBV28|TRBJ2-7|.|TRBD2
CAIKGLAGHEQYF
TGTGCCATCAAGGGGCTAGCGGGCCACGAGCAGTACTTC
>TRBV4-2|TRBJ2-2|.|.
CASSADTGELFF
TGTGCCAGCAGCGCAGACACCGGGGAGCTGTTTTTT
>TRBV27|TRBJ2-3|.|.
CASSPSGGPDTQYF
TGTGCCAGCAGTCCCTCTGGGGGCCCAGATACGCAGTATTTT
>TRBV27|TRBJ2-1|.|.
CASTLAGLSSGYNEQFF
TGTGCCAGCACCCTGGCAGGTCTTTCCTCAGGGTACAATGAGCAGTTCTTC
>TRBV5-6|TRBJ2-7|.|.
CASSFGAAYEQYF
TGTGCCAGCAGCTTTGGGGCCGCCTACGAGCAGTACTTC
>TRBV11-2|TRBJ1-2|.|TRBD1
CASSPDRAGYTF
TGTGCCAGCAGCCCTGACAGGGCTGGCTACACCTTC
>TRBV7-9|TRBJ1-3|once|.
CASSLGSPVTSSGNTIYF
TGTGCCAGCAGCTTAGGTTCCCCGGTTACGAGCTCTGGAAACACCATATATTTT
>TRBV5-5|TRBJ1-4|.|.
CASSSRQARDEKLFF
TGTGCCAGCAGCTCCAGACAGGCGAGGGATGAAAAACTGTTTTTT
>TRBV5-6|TRBJ2-2|.|TRBD2
CASSFGTRNGELFF
TGTGCCAGCAGCTTTGGGACTAGAAACGGGGAGCTGTTTTTT
>TRBV5-5|TRBJ1-1|.|.
CASSLYAGENTEAFF
TGTGCCAGCAGCTTGTATGCAGGCGAGAACACTGAAGCTTTCTTT
>TRBV5-1|TRBJ2-5|.|.
CASSSDYGQETQYF
TGCGCCAGCAGCTCCGACTACGGCCAAGAGACCCAGTACTTC
>TRBV5-1|TRBJ2-1|.|.
CASSHRSLSGWQGSYNEQFF
TGCGCCAGCAGCCACCGGAGTTTATCAGGTTGGCAGGGTTCCTACAATGAGCAGTTCTTC
>TRBV19|TRBJ2-3|.|.
CASSIRGAEDTQYF
TGTGCCAGTAGTATACGGGGGGCTGAAGATACGCAGTATTTT
>TRBV5-1|TRBJ2-3|.|TRBD1
CASSFGTGGDTQYF
TGCGCCAGCAGCTTCGGGACAGGGGGCGATACGCAGTATTTT
>TRBV5-1|TRBJ2-6|.|.
CASSLEGTPGANVLTF
TGCGCCAGCAGCTTGGAGGGGACACCGGGGGCCAACGTCCTGACTTTC
>TRBV30|TRBJ1-1|.|.
CAWSVEVGPNTEAFF
TGTGCCTGGAGTGTGGAGGTGGGCCCGAACACTGAAGCTTTCTTT
>TRBV6-1|TRBJ1-6|.|.
CASTPGGGLASPLHF
TGTGCCAGCACCCCCGGCGGGGGGCTTGCTTCACCCCTCCACTTT
>TRBV10-3|TRBJ2-2|.|.
CAISEGINRDTGELFF
TGTGCCATCAGTGAAGGGATAAACAGGGACACCGGGGAGCTGTTTTTT
>TRBV10-3|TRBJ2-1|once|TRBD2
CAISASGLNEQFF
TGTGCCATCAGTGCTAGCGGACTCAACGAGCAGTTCTTC
>TRBV10-2|TRBJ2-5|once|.
CASNPGGNQETQYF
TGCGCCAGTAACCCCGGGGGTAACCAAGAGACCCAGTACTTC
>TRBV5-6|TRBJ1-2|.|.
CASSLPGNYGYTF
TGTGCCAGCAGCTTGCCGGGGAACTATGGCTACACCTTC
>TRBV5-1|TRBJ1-1|.|.
CASSFDTESTEAFF
TGCGCCAGCAGCTTTGATACAGAGTCGACTGAAGCTTTCTTT
>TRBV18|TRBJ1-1|.|TRBD1
CASSPETIEQGWNTEAFF
TGTGCCAGCTCACCAGAGACAATCGAACAGGGGTGGAACACTGAAGCTTTCTTT
>TRBV19|TRBJ2-7|.|TRBD1
CASSTDRDSSYEQYF
TGTGCCAGTAGTACTGACAGGGACAGCTCCTACGAGCAGTACTTC
>TRBV6-1|TRBJ1-3|.|TRBD1
CASSGRQGFLSGNTIYF
TGTGCCAGCAGTGGTCGACAGGGCTTCCTCTCTGGAAACACCATATATTTT
>TRBV5-1|TRBJ1-3|once|.
CASSLETYGNTIYF
TGCGCCAGCAGCTTGGAAACATACGGAAACACCATATATTTT
>TRBV6-1|TRBJ2-7|.|TRBD2
CASSEGASGAYEQYF
TGTGCCAGCAGTGAAGGGGCTAGCGGGGCCTACGAGCAGTACTTC
>TRBV5-4|TRBJ2-2|.|.
CASSFGTKNTGELFF
TGTGCCAGCAGCTTCGGGACAAAGAACACCGGGGAGCTGTTTTTT
>TRBV9|TRBJ2-3|.|.
CASSPRTDTQYF
TGTGCCAGCAGCCCTCGCACAGATACGCAGTATTTT
>TRBV19|TRBJ1-5|.|.
CASSIVGYSNQPQHF
TGTGCCAGTAGTATAGTCGGTTATAGCAATCAGCCCCAGCATTTT
>TRBV4-1|TRBJ1-5|.|TRBD1
CASSQDRGDAQPQHF
TGCGCCAGCAGCCAGGACAGGGGGGATGCTCAGCCCCAGCATTTT